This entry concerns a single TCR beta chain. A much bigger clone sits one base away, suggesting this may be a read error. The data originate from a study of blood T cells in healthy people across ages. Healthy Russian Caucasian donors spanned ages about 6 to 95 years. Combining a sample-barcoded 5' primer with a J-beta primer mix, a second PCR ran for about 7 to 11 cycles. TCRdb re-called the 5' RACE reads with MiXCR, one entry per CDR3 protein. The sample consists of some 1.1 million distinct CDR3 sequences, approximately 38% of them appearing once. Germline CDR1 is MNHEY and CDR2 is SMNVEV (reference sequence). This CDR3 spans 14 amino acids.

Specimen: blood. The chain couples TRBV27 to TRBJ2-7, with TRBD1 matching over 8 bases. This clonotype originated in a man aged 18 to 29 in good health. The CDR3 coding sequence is TGTACCAGCAGTTCGCGGACAGGGATCTACGAGCAGTACTTC. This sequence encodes CTSSSRTGIYEQYF.